This T cell receptor (beta chain) derives from a study of blood T cells in healthy people across ages. Points from the study as a whole: Age brought a roughly linear fall in TCR beta diversity measured per million T cells. Diversity figures based on one million T cells were deemed too low.

This clonotype was seen a handful of times. Its antigen is undetermined. Then a second PCR, running about 6 to 12 cycles, was carried out with a sample-barcoded 5' primer and a J-beta primer mix. TCRdb itself ran the 5' RACE reads through MiXCR, one entry per CDR3 protein. Among 1.2 million to 1.5 million distinct CDR3 sequences, roughly 40% were seen once, and the ten largest hold 7.9%. V was shortened by 0 bases and J by 5 bases, with 16 bases between the two germline ends. Germline CDR1 and CDR2: LGHNA and YNFKEQ. The CDR3 extends over 17 amino acids. This chain links TRBV4-2 with TRBJ2-2; no clear D. The sequenced material came from blood. The clonotype originates from a woman younger than 35 in good health. The CDR3 here is CASSQDLALGPTGELFF. The CDR3 coding sequence is TGTGCCAGCAGCCAAGATTTGGCCTTGGGCCCAACCGGGGAGCTGTTTTTT.